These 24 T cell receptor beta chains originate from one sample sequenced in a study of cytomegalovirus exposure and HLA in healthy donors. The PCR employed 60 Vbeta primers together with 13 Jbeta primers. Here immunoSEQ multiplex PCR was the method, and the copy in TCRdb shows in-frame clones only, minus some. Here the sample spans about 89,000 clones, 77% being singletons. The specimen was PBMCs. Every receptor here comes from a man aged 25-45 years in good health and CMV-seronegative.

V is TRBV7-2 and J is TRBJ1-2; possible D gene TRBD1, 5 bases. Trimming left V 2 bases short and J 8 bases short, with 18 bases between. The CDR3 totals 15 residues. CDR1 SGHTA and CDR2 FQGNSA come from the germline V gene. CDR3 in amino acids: CASSLKVGQAGGYTF. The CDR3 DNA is TGTGCCAGCAGCTTAAAGGTGGGGCAGGCTGGGGGCTACACCTTC.

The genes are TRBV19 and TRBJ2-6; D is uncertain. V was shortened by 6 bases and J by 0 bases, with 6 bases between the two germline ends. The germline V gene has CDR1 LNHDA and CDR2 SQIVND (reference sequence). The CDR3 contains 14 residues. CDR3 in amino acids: CASRQYSGANVLTF. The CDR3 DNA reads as TGTGCCAGTAGACAGTACTCTGGGGCCAACGTCCTGACTTTC.

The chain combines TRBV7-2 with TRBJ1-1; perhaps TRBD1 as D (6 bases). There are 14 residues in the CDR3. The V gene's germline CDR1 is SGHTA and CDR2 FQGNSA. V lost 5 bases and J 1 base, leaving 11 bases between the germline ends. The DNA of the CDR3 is TGTGCCAGCAGCCCCGGGACAAAGAACACTGAAGCTTTCTTT. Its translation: CASSPGTKNTEAFF.

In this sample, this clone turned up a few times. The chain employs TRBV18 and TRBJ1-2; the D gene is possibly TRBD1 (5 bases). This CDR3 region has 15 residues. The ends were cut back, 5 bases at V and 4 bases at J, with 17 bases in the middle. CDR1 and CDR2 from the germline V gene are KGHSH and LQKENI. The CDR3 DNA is TGTGCCAGCTCAGACAGAAAGACAACGGGCTATGGCTACACCTTC. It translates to CASSDRKTTGYGYTF.

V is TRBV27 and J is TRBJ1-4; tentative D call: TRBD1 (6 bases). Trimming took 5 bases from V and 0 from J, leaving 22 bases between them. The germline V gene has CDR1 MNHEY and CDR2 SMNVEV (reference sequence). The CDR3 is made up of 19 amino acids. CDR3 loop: CASSLTPPQGIATNEKLFF. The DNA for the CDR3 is TGTGCCAGCAGTCTAACCCCACCACAGGGCATTGCAACTAATGAAAAACTGTTTTTT.

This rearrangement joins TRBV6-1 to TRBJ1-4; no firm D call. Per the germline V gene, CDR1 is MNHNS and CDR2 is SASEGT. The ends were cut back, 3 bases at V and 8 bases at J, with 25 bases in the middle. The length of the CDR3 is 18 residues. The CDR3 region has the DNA TGTGCCAGCAGTGACCCGGCGCGGGCCGGAGGACCGGAGGAAAAACTGTTTTTT. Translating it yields CASSDPARAGGPEEKLFF.

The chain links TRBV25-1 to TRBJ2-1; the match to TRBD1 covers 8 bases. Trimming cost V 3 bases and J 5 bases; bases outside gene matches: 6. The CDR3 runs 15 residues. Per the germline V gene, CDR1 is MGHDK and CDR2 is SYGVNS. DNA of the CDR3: TGTGCCAGCAGTGAGAGCAGGGGGCTAGACAATGAGCAGTTCTTC. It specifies CASSESRGLDNEQFF.

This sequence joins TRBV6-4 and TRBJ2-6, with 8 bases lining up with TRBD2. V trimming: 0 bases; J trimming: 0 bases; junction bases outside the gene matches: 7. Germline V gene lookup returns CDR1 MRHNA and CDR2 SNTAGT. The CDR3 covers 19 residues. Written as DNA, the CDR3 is TGTGCCAGCAGTGACTCGAGGGGCGGGGGGAGCTCTGGGGCCAACGTCCTGACTTTC. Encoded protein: CASSDSRGGGSSGANVLTF.

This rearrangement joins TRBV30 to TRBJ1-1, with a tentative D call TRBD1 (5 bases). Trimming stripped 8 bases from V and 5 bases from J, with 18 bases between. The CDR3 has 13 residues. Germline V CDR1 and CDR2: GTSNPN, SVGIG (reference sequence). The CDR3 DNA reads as TGTGCCGGCCAGGGTTTCGGGGGGACTGAAGCTTTCTTT. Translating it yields CAGQGFGGTEAFF.

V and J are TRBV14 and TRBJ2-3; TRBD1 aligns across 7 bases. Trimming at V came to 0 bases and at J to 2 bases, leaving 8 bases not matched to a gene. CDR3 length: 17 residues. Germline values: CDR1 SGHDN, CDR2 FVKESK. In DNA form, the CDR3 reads TGTGCCAGCAGCCAAGATCTTGGACAGGCCTACACAGATACGCAGTATTTT. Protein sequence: CASSQDLGQAYTDTQYF.

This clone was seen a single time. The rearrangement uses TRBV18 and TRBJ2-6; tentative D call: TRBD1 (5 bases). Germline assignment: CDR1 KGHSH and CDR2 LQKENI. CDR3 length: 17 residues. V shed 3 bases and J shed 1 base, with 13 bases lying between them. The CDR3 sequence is CASSPPGPASGANVLTF. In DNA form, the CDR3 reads TGTGCCAGCTCACCCCCAGGGCCAGCGTCTGGGGCCAACGTCCTGACTTTC. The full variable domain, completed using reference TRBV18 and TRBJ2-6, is NAGVMQNPRHLVRRRGQEARLRCSPMKGHSHVYWYRQLPEEGLKFMVYLQKENIIDESGMPKERFSAEFPKEGPSILRIQQVVRGDSAAYFCASSPPGPASGANVLTFGAGSRLTVL.

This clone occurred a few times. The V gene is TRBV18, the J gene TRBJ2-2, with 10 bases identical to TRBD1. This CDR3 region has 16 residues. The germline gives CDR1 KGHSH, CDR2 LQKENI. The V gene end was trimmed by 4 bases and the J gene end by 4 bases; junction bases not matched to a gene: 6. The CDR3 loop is CASSQPGQGSTGELFF. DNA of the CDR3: TGTGCCAGCTCACAACCGGGACAGGGGAGCACCGGGGAGCTGTTTTTT.

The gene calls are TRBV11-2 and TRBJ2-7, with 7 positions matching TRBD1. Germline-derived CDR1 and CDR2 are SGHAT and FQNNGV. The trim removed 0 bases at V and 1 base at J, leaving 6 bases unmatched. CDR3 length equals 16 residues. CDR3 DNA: TGTGCCAGCAGCTTAGATCGGGCAGGGGGATCCTACGAGCAGTACTTC. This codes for CASSLDRAGGSYEQYF.

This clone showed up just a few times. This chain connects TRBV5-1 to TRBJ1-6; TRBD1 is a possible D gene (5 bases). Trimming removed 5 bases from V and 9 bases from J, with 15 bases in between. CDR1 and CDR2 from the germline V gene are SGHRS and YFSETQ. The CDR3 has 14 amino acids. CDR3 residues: CASRRGHRGSPLHF. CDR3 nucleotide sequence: TGCGCCAGCAGAAGAGGACATAGAGGTTCACCCCTCCACTTT.

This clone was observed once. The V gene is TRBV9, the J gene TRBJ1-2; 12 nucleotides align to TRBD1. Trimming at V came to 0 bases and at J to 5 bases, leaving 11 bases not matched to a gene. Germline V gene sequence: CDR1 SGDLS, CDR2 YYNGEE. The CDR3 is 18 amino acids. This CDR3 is CASSVGSGTGGFGYGYTF. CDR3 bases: TGTGCCAGCAGCGTAGGATCCGGGACAGGGGGCTTCGGGTATGGCTACACCTTC.

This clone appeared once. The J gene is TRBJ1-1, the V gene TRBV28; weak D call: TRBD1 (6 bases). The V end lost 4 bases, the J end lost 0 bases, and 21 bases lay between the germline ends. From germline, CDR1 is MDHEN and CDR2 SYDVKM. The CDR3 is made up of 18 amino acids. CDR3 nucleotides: TGTGCCAGCAGTTCAAATGCCGACAGGCTTACCATGAACACTGAAGCTTTCTTT. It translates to CASSSNADRLTMNTEAFF.

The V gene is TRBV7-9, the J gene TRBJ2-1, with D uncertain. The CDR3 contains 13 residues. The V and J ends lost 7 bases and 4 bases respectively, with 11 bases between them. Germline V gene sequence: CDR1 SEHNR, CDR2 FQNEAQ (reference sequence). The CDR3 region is CASNPPGYNEQFF. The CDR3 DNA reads TGTGCCAGCAACCCGCCCGGTTACAATGAGCAGTTCTTC.

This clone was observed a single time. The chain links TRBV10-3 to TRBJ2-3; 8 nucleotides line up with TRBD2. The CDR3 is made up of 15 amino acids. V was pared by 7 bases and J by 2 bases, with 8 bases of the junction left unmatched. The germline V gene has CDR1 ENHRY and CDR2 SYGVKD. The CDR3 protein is CAITRQAGVTDTQYF. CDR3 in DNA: TGTGCCATCACGCGTCAAGCGGGAGTCACAGATACGCAGTATTTT.

CDR3 sequence: CASSIGTPGWQFF. As DNA, the CDR3 is TGTGCCAGCAGCATAGGGACTCCCGGCTGGCAGTTCTTC. The chain carries TRBV5-5 and TRBJ2-1; a weak D match, TRBD2 (6 bases). Germline values: CDR1 SGHKS, CDR2 YYEKEE (reference sequence). V lost 4 bases, J lost 12 bases, and 17 bases lay in between. This CDR3 contains 13 residues.

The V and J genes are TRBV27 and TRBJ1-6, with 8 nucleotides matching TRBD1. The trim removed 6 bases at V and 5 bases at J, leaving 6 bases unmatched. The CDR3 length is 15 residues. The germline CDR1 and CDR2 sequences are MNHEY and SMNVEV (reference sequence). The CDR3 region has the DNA TGTGCCAGCAGAAGACCGGGACAGGATAATTCACCCCTCCACTTT. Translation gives CASRRPGQDNSPLHF.

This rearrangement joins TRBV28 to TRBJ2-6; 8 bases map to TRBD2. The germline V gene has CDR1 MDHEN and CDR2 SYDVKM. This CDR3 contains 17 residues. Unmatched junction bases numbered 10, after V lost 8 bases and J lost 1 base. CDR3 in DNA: TGTGCCAGCTCAAGCGGGAGCTATGTATCTGGGGCCAACGTCCTGACTTTC. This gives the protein CASSSGSYVSGANVLTF.

The CDR3 nucleotides read TGTGCCAGCAGCTTGGGACTAACTAGCACAGATACGCAGTATTTT. This encodes CASSLGLTSTDTQYF. The V gene is TRBV7-2, the J gene TRBJ2-3, with TRBD2 matching over 7 bases. CDR3 length: 15 residues. V shed 3 bases, J shed 0 bases, and the junction held 3 bases outside the gene matches. Germline V gene lookup returns CDR1 SGHTA and CDR2 FQGNSA. The full variable domain, rest sourced from reference TRBV7-2 and TRBJ2-3, is GAGVSQSPSNKVTEKGKDVELRCDPISGHTALYWYRQSLGQGLEFLIYFQGNSAPDKSGLPSDRFSAERTGGSVSTLTIQRTQQEDSAVYLCASSLGLTSTDTQYFGPGTRLTVL.

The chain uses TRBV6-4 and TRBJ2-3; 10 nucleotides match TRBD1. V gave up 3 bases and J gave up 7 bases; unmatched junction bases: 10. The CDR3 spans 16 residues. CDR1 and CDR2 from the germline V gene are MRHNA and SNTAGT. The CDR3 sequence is CASSDSGGQGGNTQYF. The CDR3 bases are TGTGCCAGCAGTGATTCGGGAGGACAGGGGGGGAATACGCAGTATTTT.

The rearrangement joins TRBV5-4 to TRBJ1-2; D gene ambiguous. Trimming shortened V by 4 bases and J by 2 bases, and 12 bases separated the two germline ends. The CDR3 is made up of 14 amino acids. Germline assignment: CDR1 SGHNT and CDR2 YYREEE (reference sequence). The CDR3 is CASSGSQLNYGYTF. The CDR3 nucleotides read TGTGCCAGCAGCGGTTCACAGCTAAACTATGGCTACACCTTC.